This paragraph covers one T cell receptor (beta chain) sequence. Its antigen is unknown. The sample holds no much larger clone one base away, and base qualities are not on file. TCRbeta CDR3 regions were amplified from genomic DNA by means of the immunoSEQ Assay, a bias-controlled multiplex PCR. Per the source publication's procedure: The number of nucleated cells in each sample was estimated by amplification of reference gene primers within the assay. Sequence reads were collapsed and filtered to measure the absolute abundance of every unique TCRbeta CDR3 rearrangement. For each sample, productive Simpson clonality was calculated as the square root of Simpson's diversity index over productive rearrangements. Not all clones reach the TCRdb copy of this immuneACCESS table, which keeps in-frame sequences only. Checked studies attribute under half of the gap to unresolved V genes and leave the rest unexplained. Clone size and V and J calls were adopted from that table, with D and trimming inferred from the DNA. The sample table shows fewer than 85,000 clones, and roughly 83% are seen once. The biggest ten clones account for roughly 6% of the sample.

Its CDR3 holds 16 amino acids, cysteine through phenylalanine. Kept here is only the CDR3 DNA, which spans 48 bases and is read in frame from base 1. From a lookup of the germline V gene (reference sequence), CDR1 and CDR2 are LNHDA and SQIVND. V is cut back by 3 bases and J by 2 bases, with 10 bases in the junction unmatched. This record comes from a study of blood T cell repertoires in COVID-19 (dated by TCRdb to 2018 to 2021). At the level of the whole study: Samples from collaborators originated in the United States, Italy and Spain and spanned both the acute and convalescent phases of COVID-19. The material from the prospective study consisted of cDNA or gDNA derived from T cells, B-cell-depleted T cells, or PBMCs. Deeply sampled blood TCRbeta repertoires from subjects exposed to, actively infected with, or recovered from COVID-19 were included in the dataset. The repertoires were made available in a free public database intended to serve as a resource for research on the immune response to SARS-CoV-2. Samples were obtained from the ongoing ImmuneRACE study (first 160 participants) and from roughly 1,300 subjects provided by 6 global collaborators. The sample metadata nearly always contained a de-identified subject ID, COVID-19 status, age in years and sex. HLA class I and class II types, where available, came from metadata supplied by the sample provider rather than from assay-based typing. What the study reported, not specific to this receptor: Clinical and demographic metadata were provided uncurated, with the amount varying by source and participant.

Collaborating institutions collected whole blood in K2EDTA tubes following their own protocols. For TCRbeta analysis, collaborator samples were shipped as frozen whole blood, as isolated PBMCs, or as DNA extracted from either sample type. The receptor chain draws on TRBV19 and TRBJ2-7, and 7 junction bases match TRBD1. The sequence was obtained from a woman in her sixties or seventies with acute or convalescent COVID-19. The sequenced material came from peripheral blood. The nucleotide sequence reads TGTGCCAGTAGTATCGACCAGGGACAGTCCACCTACGAGCAGTACTTC. Its protein reads: CASSIDQGQSTYEQYF.